The 17 T cell receptor beta chains presented below share a single source sample, sequenced in a study of blood T cell repertoires in COVID-19. Produced via immunoSEQ multiplex PCR; TCRdb's table is partial and in-frame only. Of some 250,000 clones listed, 86% are singletons. Sequenced material: PBMCs or T cells enriched from blood (not recorded which). These receptors came from a man aged 18 to 30 who had recovered from COVID-19.

The gene calls are TRBV4-1 and TRBJ2-7, with 8 nucleotides matching TRBD1. The CDR3 totals 14 residues. With V trimmed by 4 bases and J by 2 bases, 4 bases remained unmatched. Germline V gene lookup returns CDR1 MGHRA and CDR2 YSYEKL. CDR3 sequence (DNA): TGCGCCAGCAGCCTCCAGGGGGCGACCTACGAGCAGTACTTC. This encodes CASSLQGATYEQYF.

The chain couples TRBV4-2 to TRBJ2-2; D not certain. Between the trimmed V and J ends, which lost 0 bases and 3 bases, there was a span of 11 bases. This CDR3 contains 16 residues. Germline CDR1 is LGHNA and CDR2 is YNFKEQ. The CDR3: CASSQDWAQHTGELFF. The CDR3 DNA follows: TGTGCCAGCAGCCAAGATTGGGCCCAACACACCGGGGAGCTGTTTTTT.

As for this clone: The junction differs from germline at one of its ends, possibly a read error. This chain joins TRBV2 and TRBJ2-2; 7 bases map to TRBD2. There are 13 residues in the CDR3. CDR1 SNHLY and CDR2 FYNNEI come from the germline V gene. This CDR3 is CASREGLAGELFF. CDR3 sequence (DNA): TGTGCCAGCAGGGAAGGACTAGCCGGGGAGCTGTTTTTT.

The V gene is TRBV19, the J gene TRBJ1-2; TRBD1 might be the D (6 bases). The CDR3 has 12 amino acids. The V end lost 3 bases, the J end lost 8 bases, and 10 bases lay between the germline ends. Germline CDR1 LNHDA, CDR2 SQIVND (reference sequence). The CDR3 region has the DNA TGTGCCAGTAGTATCTGGGACAAAGGCTACACCTTC. It translates to CASSIWDKGYTF.

This clone was observed a single time. This chain's CDR3 is CASSLSLGTGTFYEQYF. CDR3 coding DNA: TGTGCCAGCAGCCTAAGTTTAGGGACAGGGACTTTCTACGAGCAGTACTTC. V usage is TRBV11-2 and J usage is TRBJ2-7; 9 bases are shared with TRBD1. Trimming at V came to 5 bases and at J to 3 bases, leaving 14 bases not matched to a gene. Germline CDR1 is SGHAT and CDR2 is FQNNGV. CDR3 length: 17 amino acids.

This chain links TRBV7-2 with TRBJ2-7, with 7 bases identical to TRBD2. The V segment lost 3 bases and the J segment 4 bases; nucleotides outside the gene matches: 6. The CDR3 totals 14 residues. The germline CDR1 and CDR2 sequences are SGHTA and FQGNSA. For the CDR3, the DNA is TGTGCCAGCAGCTTCGGCGGGAGCCTATACGAGCAGTACTTC. It is translated as CASSFGGSLYEQYF.

The genes are TRBV7-9 and TRBJ1-1; D uncertain. Trimming left V 7 bases short and J 4 bases short, with 16 bases between. Germline V CDR1 and CDR2: SEHNR, FQNEAQ (reference sequence). The CDR3 length is 14 residues. CDR3 bases: TGTGCCAGCACCCGGGGTACCCTGGGCACTGAAGCTTTCTTT. This codes for CASTRGTLGTEAFF.

This clone came up a few times. V and J are TRBV6-5 and TRBJ1-1; D is uncertain. The germline V gene encodes CDR1 MNHEY and CDR2 SVGAGI. The CDR3 contains 15 residues. Trimming took off 6 bases at V and 1 base at J, with 15 bases between the two ends. The CDR3 sequence: CASSSGVRENTEAFF. CDR3 coding DNA: TGTGCCAGCAGCTCCGGTGTGCGGGAGAACACTGAAGCTTTCTTT.

This clone was recorded only once. The CDR3 spells CASKTGVQETQYF. In nucleotides, the CDR3 is TGTGCCAGCAAAACGGGAGTACAAGAGACCCAGTACTTC. The chain links TRBV2 to TRBJ2-5; a possible D gene is TRBD2 (6 bases). CDR1 is SNHLY, CDR2 FYNNEI, per germline. V lost 7 bases to trimming and J lost 2 bases, with 11 bases between them. The CDR3 extends over 13 amino acids.

The chain recombines TRBV7-9 with TRBJ1-2, with D uncertain. V shed 5 bases and J shed 0 bases, with 10 bases lying between them. The CDR3 has 14 amino acids. Per germline, CDR1 SEHNR and CDR2 FQNEAQ (reference sequence). Here the CDR3 DNA reads TGTGCCAGCAGCCTGGGGAGGGCTAACTATGGCTACACCTTC. It codes for CASSLGRANYGYTF. Drawing the rest from reference TRBV7-9 and TRBJ1-2, the complete variable domain is DTGVSQNPRHKITKRGQNVTFRCDPISEHNRLYWYRQTLGQGPEFLTYFQNEAQLEKSRLLSDRFSAERPKGSFSTLEIQRTEQGDSAMYLCASSLGRANYGYTFGSGTRLTVV.

The chain employs TRBV19 and TRBJ1-5; TRBD1 aligns across 8 bases. CDR1 and CDR2 (germline): LNHDA, SQIVND (reference sequence). This CDR3 has 17 residues. The V and J ends lost 3 bases and 0 bases, in that order; junction bases with no gene match: 7. CDR3 bases: TGTGCCAGTAGTATCCACAGGGGGTACTATAGCAATCAGCCCCAGCATTTT. It specifies CASSIHRGYYSNQPQHF.

This chain connects TRBV28 to TRBJ2-7, with 8 bases fitting TRBD2. Germline CDR1 reads MDHEN; CDR2 reads SYDVKM. The V gene end was trimmed by 6 bases and the J gene end by 1 base; junction bases not matched to a gene: 5. The CDR3 spans 14 residues. The CDR3 nucleotides are TGTGCCAGCAGACGTAGCGGGACTTCCTACGAGCAGTACTTC. Protein sequence: CASRRSGTSYEQYF.

Many counts were recorded for this clone. This CDR3 is CASTHSGGYEQYF. CDR3 DNA sequence: TGTGCCAGCACCCATAGCGGGGGGTACGAGCAGTACTTC. The chain links TRBV3-1 (or the pseudogene TRBV3-2) to TRBJ2-7; TRBD2 matches 10 bases. J gave up 4 bases and V 7 bases, and 4 bases lay outside the gene matches. The germline gives CDR1 LGHDT, CDR2 YNNKEL (reference sequence). This CDR3 has 13 amino acids.

J is TRBJ1-5 and V is TRBV12-3 or TRBV12-4; the D gene is possibly TRBD1 (5 bases). The CDR3 consists of 13 residues. With 5 bases removed from V and 2 bases from J, the gap between germline ends came to 7 bases. This CDR3 is CASSQGGNQPQHF. DNA for the CDR3: TGTGCCAGCAGTCAGGGCGGCAATCAGCCCCAGCATTTT.

This clone has more than one count but fewer than ten. The rearrangement joins TRBV4-2 to TRBJ2-1; 8 bases fit TRBD2. The germline V gene encodes CDR1 LGHNA and CDR2 YNFKEQ. V lost 10 bases to trimming and J lost 6 bases; unmatched junction nucleotides: 5. This CDR3 has 12 amino acids. CDR3 coding DNA: TGTGCCACCGGACTAGCAGGCAATGAGCAGTTCTTC. This sequence encodes CATGLAGNEQFF.

The chain has TRBV10-1 and TRBJ1-4; no clear D. The germline CDR1 and CDR2 sequences are WNHNN and SYGVQD (reference sequence). This CDR3 contains 12 residues. Trimming pared 5 bases from V and 8 bases from J, leaving 9 bases between. CDR3 nucleotides: TGCGCCAGCAGTTCAACGGGGGAAAAACTGTTTTTT. It specifies CASSSTGEKLFF.

The genes are TRBV5-5 and TRBJ1-1; D is undetermined. Germline-derived CDR1 and CDR2 are SGHKS and YYEKEE (reference sequence). The CDR3 runs to 14 residues. Trimming pared 0 bases from V and 1 base from J, leaving 7 bases between. The CDR3 DNA reads as TGTGCCAGCAGCTTGGGACGCGGGAACACTGAAGCTTTCTTT. Its translation: CASSLGRGNTEAFF.